A single sample gave rise to the 11 T cell receptor beta chains below, sequenced in a study of blood T cells in healthy people across ages. It was with a sample-barcoded 5' primer and a J-beta primer mix that a second PCR of roughly 7 to 11 cycles was run. TCRdb reanalysed the 5' RACE reads using MiXCR and keeps one entry per CDR3 protein. Of about 640,000 distinct CDR3 sequences listed, 58% are singletons. Specimen: blood. The receptor source for this set is a man between 60 and 70 years old in good health.

This sequence joins TRBV3-1 and TRBJ1-2; D is undetermined. Germline lookup yields CDR1 LGHDT and CDR2 YNNKEL (reference sequence). Trimming shortened V by 0 bases and J by 7 bases, and 12 bases separated the two germline ends. The CDR3 length is 14 residues. Here the CDR3 DNA reads TGTGCCAGCAGCCAAGATTCAAGGGCGTCTGGCTACACCTTC. Translating gives CASSQDSRASGYTF. Full variable domain (missing parts from reference TRBV3-1 and TRBJ1-2): DTAVSQTPKYLVTQMGNDKSIKCEQNLGHDTMYWYKQDSKKFLKIMFSYNNKELIINETVPNRFSPKSPDKAHLNLHINSLELGDSAVYFCASSQDSRASGYTFGSGTRLTVV.

In this sample, this clonotype turned up a few times. The rearrangement links TRBV20-1 to TRBJ1-4; 7 bases are a match to TRBD1. This CDR3 has 13 amino acids. Germline assignment: CDR1 DFQATT and CDR2 SNEGSKA (reference sequence). V gave up 4 bases and J gave up 7 bases; unmatched junction bases: 6. The CDR3 DNA follows: TGCAGTGCTATTCCAGGGGGGAGTGAAAAACTGTTTTTT. Translating gives CSAIPGGSEKLFF.

This clonotype was observed a handful of times. V is TRBV4-1 and J is TRBJ2-5; D uncertain. This CDR3 has 14 residues. V lost 0 bases, J lost 4 bases, and 9 bases lay in between. Germline CDR1 reads MGHRA; CDR2 reads YSYEKL. CDR3 sequence: CASSQDRAVETQYF. The CDR3, as DNA: TGCGCCAGCAGCCAAGATCGAGCTGTAGAGACCCAGTACTTC.

This rearrangement joins TRBV7-2 to TRBJ2-1, with D maybe TRBD1 (5 bases). The J call may be mistaken, given a closer DNA end match to TRBJ2-7. The CDR3 consists of 13 residues. Germline values: CDR1 SGHTA, CDR2 FQGNSA. CDR3 in amino acids: CASTRQRWNEQYF. DNA for the CDR3: TGTGCCAGCACCCGACAGAGGTGGAATGAGCAGTACTTC.

This clonotype has at least ten counts. J is TRBJ1-1 and V is TRBV14, with D hard to call. The germline V gene encodes CDR1 SGHDN and CDR2 FVKESK. The CDR3 is made up of 12 amino acids. V lost 11 bases, J lost 4 bases, and 14 bases lay in between. The CDR3 protein is CADARRGTEAFF. The DNA for the CDR3 is TGTGCCGACGCCCGCCGGGGCACTGAAGCTTTCTTT. The full variable domain, in which reference TRBV14 and TRBJ1-1 provide the parts outside the CDR3, is EAGVTQFPSHSVIEKGQTVTLRCDPISGHDNLYWYRRVMGKEIKFLLHFVKESKQDESGMPNNRFLAERTGGTYSTLKVQPAELEDSGVYFCADARRGTEAFFGQGTRLTVV.

V usage is TRBV12-3 or TRBV12-4 and J usage is TRBJ1-2, with unresolved D. The ends were cut back, 10 bases at V and 5 bases at J, with 14 bases in the middle. The CDR3 sequence is 12 residues long. The CDR3 DNA reads TGTGCCATCCTAGGCCCGGGGTATGGCTACACCTTC. This encodes CAILGPGYGYTF.

This sequence joins TRBV11-3 and TRBJ1-6; no clear D gene. Trimming shortened V by 10 bases and J by 4 bases, and 14 bases separated the two germline ends. Germline CDR1 reads SGHNT; CDR2 reads YENEEA. This CDR3 is built from 14 residues. The CDR3 sequence: CATPPDNYNSPLHF. As DNA, the CDR3 is TGTGCCACCCCACCCGACAATTATAATTCACCCCTCCACTTT.

Points on this clonotype: The CDR3 does not close with the conserved phenylalanine or tryptophan, likely indicating a read error. The chain employs TRBV7-2 and TRBJ2-5, with unresolved D. Trimming removed 1 base from V and 1 base from J, with 7 bases in between. Germline lookup yields CDR1 SGHTA and CDR2 FQGNSA. The CDR3 length is 14 residues. CDR3 sequence (DNA): TGTGCCAGCAGCTTAGACGTACGCCAAGAGACCCAGTACCTC. This sequence encodes CASSLDVRQETQYL.

This clonotype turned up a few times. The chain links TRBV9 to TRBJ1-2, with 8 bases matching TRBD1. The CDR3 sequence is 16 residues long. Per the germline V gene, CDR1 is SGDLS and CDR2 is YYNGEE. V shed 3 bases and J 3 bases; nucleotides not matched to a gene: 10. CDR3 bases: TGTGCCAGCAGCGAGGGAATCGGACAGGGCGACTATGGCTACACCTTC. It specifies CASSEGIGQGDYGYTF.

The count of this clonotype is one. This chain joins TRBV27 and TRBJ2-3; TRBD1 matches at 7 bases. Looked up from germline, CDR1 is MNHEY and CDR2 is SMNVEV (reference sequence). The CDR3 totals 14 residues. After removal of 10 bases from V and 1 base from J, the junction contained 8 bases not matched to a gene. The DNA of the CDR3 is TGTGCCAAGGGCCAGGGGGTCGGCACAGATACGCAGTATTTT. It translates to CAKGQGVGTDTQYF.

This chain uses TRBV11-2 with TRBJ2-3; 7 bases line up with TRBD1. Germline assignment: CDR1 SGHAT and CDR2 FQNNGV. The length of the CDR3 is 17 residues. With V trimmed by 5 bases and J by 0 bases, 11 bases remained unmatched. The CDR3 loop reads CASSLTGTALSTDTQYF. The CDR3 region has the DNA TGTGCCAGCAGCCTAACCGGGACAGCCCTTAGCACAGATACGCAGTATTTT. Complete variable domain (other parts from reference TRBV11-2 and TRBJ2-3): EAGVAQSPRYKIIEKRQSVAFWCNPISGHATLYWYQQILGQGPKLLIQFQNNGVVDDSQLPKDRFSAERLKGVDSTLKIQPAKLEDSAVYLCASSLTGTALSTDTQYFGPGTRLTVL.